The source of this T cell receptor beta chain is a study of blood T cell repertoires in COVID-19 (dated by TCRdb to the early 2020s). Some background on the complete study: Samples from collaborators originated in the United States, Italy and Spain and spanned both the acute and convalescent phases of COVID-19. The prospective study material was composed of cDNA or gDNA derived from T cells, B-cell-depleted T cells, or PBMCs. Subjects who had been exposed to COVID-19, were actively infected with it, or had recovered from it provided the deeply sampled blood TCRbeta repertoires that made up the dataset. A freely available public database, intended as a resource for researchers studying the immune response to SARS-CoV-2, is where the repertoires were released. The samples were drawn from the first 160 participants of the ongoing ImmuneRACE study and from 1,254 subjects provided by 6 global collaborators. The sample metadata nearly always contained a de-identified subject ID, COVID-19 status, age in years and sex. Where available, HLA class I and class II types were obtained from metadata supplied by the sample provider rather than from assay-based typing. The full study reports these points: How much clinical and demographic metadata was included differed by source and by participant, and the metadata was provided uncurated.

The CDR3 holds 13 amino acids from the cysteine to the phenylalanine. Only the CDR3 portion is preserved as DNA: 39 bases, with reading frame beginning at the first base. After removal of 5 bases from V and 5 bases from J, the junction retains 4 bases not matched to a gene. The germline V gene supplies CDR1 SNHLY and CDR2 FYNNEI. One collaborating source in Seattle enrolled patients during active infection and followed them longitudinally through the course of disease. The collaborating institutions used their own protocols to collect whole blood in K2EDTA tubes. For TCRbeta analysis, collaborators shipped samples in one of three forms: frozen whole blood, isolated PBMCs, or DNA extracted from either of those sample types. The immunoSEQ Assay, a bias-controlled multiplex PCR, was used to amplify TCRbeta CDR3 regions from genomic DNA. The authors processed their data as follows. The number of nucleated cells in each sample was estimated from the amplification of reference gene primers within the assay. To quantify the absolute abundance of each unique TCRbeta CDR3 rearrangement, sequence reads were collapsed and filtered. Productive Simpson clonality was computed per sample as the square root of Simpson's diversity index over productive rearrangements. TCRdb carries this immuneACCESS record with in-frame sequences only. Its versions omit some clonotypes, under half of them owing to an unresolved V gene in the studies checked, with the rest unexplained. Clonal size and the V and J genes are those of that table, whereas D and trimming came from the DNA. This sample gives more than 80,000 clones in total; roughly 85% of them show up just once. Approximately 20% of the sample is in the top ten clones.

This clone was detected once. No cognate antigen has been identified for it. No quality values exist for individual bases; no much larger clone is one base distant. The sequence was collected from a woman aged 60-70 years with COVID-19, enrolled during active disease. Sequenced material: peripheral blood. The chain is assembled from TRBV2 and TRBJ1-2, with 8 junctional bases fitting TRBD1. The bases read TGTGCCAGCAGTCCACAGGGGGTTTATGGCTACACCTTC. Translated, this is CASSPQGVYGYTF.